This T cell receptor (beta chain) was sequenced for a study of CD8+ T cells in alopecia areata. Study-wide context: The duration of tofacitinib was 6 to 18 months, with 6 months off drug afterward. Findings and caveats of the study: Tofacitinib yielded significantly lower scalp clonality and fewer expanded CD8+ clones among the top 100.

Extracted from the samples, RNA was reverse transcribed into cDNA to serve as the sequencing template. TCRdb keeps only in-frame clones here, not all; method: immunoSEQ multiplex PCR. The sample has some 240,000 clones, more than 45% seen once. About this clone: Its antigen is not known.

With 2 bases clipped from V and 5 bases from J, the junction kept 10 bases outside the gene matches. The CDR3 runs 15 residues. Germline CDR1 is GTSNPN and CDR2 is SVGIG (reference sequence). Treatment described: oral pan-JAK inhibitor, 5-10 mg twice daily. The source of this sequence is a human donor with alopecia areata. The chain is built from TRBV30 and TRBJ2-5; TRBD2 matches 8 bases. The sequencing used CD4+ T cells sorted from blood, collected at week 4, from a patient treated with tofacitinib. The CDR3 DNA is TGTGCCTGGAGTCCCATAGCGGGGCGATTGGAGACCCAGTACTTC. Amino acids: CAWSPIAGRLETQYF. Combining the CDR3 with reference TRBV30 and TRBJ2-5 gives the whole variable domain SQTIHQWPATLVQPVGSPLSLECTVEGTSNPNLYWYRQAAGRGLQLLFYSVGIGQISSEVPQNLSASRPQDRQFILSSKKLLLSDSGFYLCAWSPIAGRLETQYFGPGTRLLVL.